This passage covers 5 T cell receptor beta chains from one sample sequenced in a study of CD8+CD57+ T cells in acquired aplastic anemia. CD8+CD57+ cell expansion had been shown by flow cytometry in patients chosen for sequencing. Using genomic DNA as the template, TCR beta VDJ and CDR3 profiling was carried out. TCRdb reanalysed the reads using MiXCR and keeps one entry per CDR3 protein. Among more than 150,000 distinct CDR3 sequences listed, roughly 50% were seen once. The source material was sorted CD4+, CD8+, or CD8+CD57+ T cells (not recorded which) from PBMCs. These receptors came from a human donor with aplastic anemia.

This CDR3 is CSVFSNEQFF. The CDR3 DNA reads as TGCAGCGTCTTTTCTAATGAGCAGTTCTTC. The rearrangement joins TRBV29-1 to TRBJ2-1, with D unclear. The CDR3 consists of 10 residues. Germline CDR1 SQVTM, CDR2 ANQGSEA. Trimming shortened V by 6 bases and J by 7 bases, and 7 bases separated the two germline ends.

This clonotype was counted many times. The V and J genes are TRBV7-9 and TRBJ1-2, with a possible D match to TRBD1 (6 bases). The CDR3 sequence is 14 residues long. Germline V gene data show CDR1 as SEHNR and CDR2 as FQNEAQ (reference sequence). Trimming stripped 5 bases from V and 5 bases from J, with 15 bases between. In nucleotides, the CDR3 is TGTGCCAGCAGCCGTCTGGGGGCGCTATATGGCTACACCTTC. This codes for CASSRLGALYGYTF.

The chain is built from TRBV19 and TRBJ1-1, with D hard to call. Germline CDR1 and CDR2: LNHDA and SQIVND (reference sequence). Trimming removed 5 bases from V and 1 base from J, with 5 bases in between. The CDR3 is made up of 12 amino acids. CDR3 sequence: CASSFQNTEAFF. The CDR3 nucleotides are TGTGCCAGTAGTTTTCAGAACACTGAAGCTTTCTTT.

This chain links TRBV10-3 with TRBJ2-3; D may be TRBD2 (6 bases). The V gene's germline CDR1 is ENHRY and CDR2 SYGVKD. Trimming removed 4 bases from V and 0 bases from J, with 17 bases in between. The CDR3 is 17 amino acids. The chain's CDR3 is CAISGRLSGASTDTQYF. The CDR3 nucleotides are TGTGCCATCAGTGGACGGCTTAGCGGCGCTAGCACAGATACGCAGTATTTT.

This clonotype showed up many times. The chain uses TRBV19 and TRBJ2-1; no definite D call. Trimming stripped 1 base from V and 3 bases from J, with 1 base between. CDR3 length equals 12 residues. Germline V gene data show CDR1 as LNHDA and CDR2 as SQIVND (reference sequence). The CDR3 sequence is CASSIGYNEQFF. DNA of the CDR3: TGTGCCAGTAGTATAGGCTACAATGAGCAGTTCTTC. Variable domain in full (rest from reference TRBV19 and TRBJ2-1): DGGITQSPKYLFRKEGQNVTLSCEQNLNHDAMYWYRQDPGQGLRLIYYSQIVNDFQKGDIAEGYSVSREKKESFPLTVTSAQKNPTAFYLCASSIGYNEQFFGPGTRLTVL.